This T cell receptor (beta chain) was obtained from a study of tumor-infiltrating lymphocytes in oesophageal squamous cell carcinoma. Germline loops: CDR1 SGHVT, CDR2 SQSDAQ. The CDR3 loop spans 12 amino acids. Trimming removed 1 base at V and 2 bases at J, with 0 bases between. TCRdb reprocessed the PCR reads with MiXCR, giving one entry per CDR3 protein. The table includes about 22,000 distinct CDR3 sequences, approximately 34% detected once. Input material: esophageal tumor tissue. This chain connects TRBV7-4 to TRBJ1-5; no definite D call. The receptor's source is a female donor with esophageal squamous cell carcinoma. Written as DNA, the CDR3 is TGTGCCAGCAGCTTAGGCAATCAGCCCCAGCATTTT. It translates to CASSLGNQPQHF.